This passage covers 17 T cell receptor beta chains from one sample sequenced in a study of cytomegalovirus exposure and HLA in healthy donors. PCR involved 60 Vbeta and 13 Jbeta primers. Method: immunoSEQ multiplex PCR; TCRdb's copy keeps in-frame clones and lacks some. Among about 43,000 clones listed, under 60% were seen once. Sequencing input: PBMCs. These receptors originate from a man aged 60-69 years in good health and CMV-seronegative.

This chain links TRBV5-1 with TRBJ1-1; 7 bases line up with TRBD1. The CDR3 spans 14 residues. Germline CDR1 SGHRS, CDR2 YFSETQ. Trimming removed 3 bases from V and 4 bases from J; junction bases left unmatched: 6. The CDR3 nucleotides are TGCGCCAGCAGCTCCCAAGGACAGGTCACTGAAGCTTTCTTT. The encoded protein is CASSSQGQVTEAFF.

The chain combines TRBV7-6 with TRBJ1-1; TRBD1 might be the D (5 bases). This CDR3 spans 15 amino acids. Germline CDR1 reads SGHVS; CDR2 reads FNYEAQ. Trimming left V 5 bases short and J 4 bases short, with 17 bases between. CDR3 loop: CASSTNRFLGTEAFF. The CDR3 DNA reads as TGTGCCAGCAGCACAAACAGGTTCCTAGGCACTGAAGCTTTCTTT.

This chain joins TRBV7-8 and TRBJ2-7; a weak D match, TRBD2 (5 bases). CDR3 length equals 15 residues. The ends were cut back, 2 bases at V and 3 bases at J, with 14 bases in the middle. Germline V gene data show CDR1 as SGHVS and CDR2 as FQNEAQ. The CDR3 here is CASSLRGLEGYEQYF. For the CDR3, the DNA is TGTGCCAGCAGCTTACGGGGTCTGGAAGGCTACGAGCAGTACTTC.

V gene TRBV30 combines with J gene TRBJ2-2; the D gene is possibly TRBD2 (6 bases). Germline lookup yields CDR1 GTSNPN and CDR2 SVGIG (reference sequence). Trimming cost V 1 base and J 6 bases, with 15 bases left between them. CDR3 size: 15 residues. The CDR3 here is CAWSGRAGPSGELFF. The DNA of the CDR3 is TGTGCCTGGAGTGGGAGAGCGGGTCCATCCGGGGAGCTGTTTTTT.

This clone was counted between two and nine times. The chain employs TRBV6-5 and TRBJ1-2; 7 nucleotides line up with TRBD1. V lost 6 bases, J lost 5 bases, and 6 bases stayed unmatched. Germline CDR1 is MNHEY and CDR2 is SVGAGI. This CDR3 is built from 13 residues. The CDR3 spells CASRSGQRYGYTF. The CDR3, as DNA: TGTGCCAGCAGGTCGGGACAGAGATATGGCTACACCTTC.

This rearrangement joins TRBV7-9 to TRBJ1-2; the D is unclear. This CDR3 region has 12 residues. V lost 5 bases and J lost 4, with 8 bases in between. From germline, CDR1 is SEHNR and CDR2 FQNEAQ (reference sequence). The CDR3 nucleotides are TGTGCCAGCAGCCAAACGGGCTATGGCTACACCTTC. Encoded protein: CASSQTGYGYTF.

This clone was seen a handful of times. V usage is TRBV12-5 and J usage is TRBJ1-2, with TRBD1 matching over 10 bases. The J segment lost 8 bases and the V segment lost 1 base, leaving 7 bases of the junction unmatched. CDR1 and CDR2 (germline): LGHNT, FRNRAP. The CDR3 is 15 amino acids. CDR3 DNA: TGTGCTAGTGGTTTGGGGCGACAGGGGGCACAGGGCTACACCTTC. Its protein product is CASGLGRQGAQGYTF.

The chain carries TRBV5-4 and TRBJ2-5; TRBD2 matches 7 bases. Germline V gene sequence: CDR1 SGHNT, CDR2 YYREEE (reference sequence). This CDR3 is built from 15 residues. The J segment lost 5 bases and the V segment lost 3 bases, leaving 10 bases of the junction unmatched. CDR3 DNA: TGTGCCAGCAGCTCCGCAGGAGCGGGGCGGGAGACCCAGTACTTC. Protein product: CASSSAGAGRETQYF.

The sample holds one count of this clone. This CDR3 reads CASSPTGSAENGYTF. CDR3 nucleotide sequence: TGTGCCAGCAGCCCGACAGGGTCGGCGGAAAATGGCTACACCTTC. V is TRBV14 and J is TRBJ1-2, with 7 bases identical to TRBD1. The J segment lost 6 bases and the V segment lost 4 bases, leaving 11 bases of the junction unmatched. The CDR3 has 15 residues. Germline CDR1 and CDR2: SGHDN and FVKESK.

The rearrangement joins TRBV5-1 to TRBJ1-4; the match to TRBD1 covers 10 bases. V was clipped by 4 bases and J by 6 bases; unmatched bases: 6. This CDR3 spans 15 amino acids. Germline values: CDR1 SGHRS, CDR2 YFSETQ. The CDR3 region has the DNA TGCGCCAGCAGCCAAGCCGGGACAGGGGATGAAAAACTGTTTTTT. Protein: CASSQAGTGDEKLFF.

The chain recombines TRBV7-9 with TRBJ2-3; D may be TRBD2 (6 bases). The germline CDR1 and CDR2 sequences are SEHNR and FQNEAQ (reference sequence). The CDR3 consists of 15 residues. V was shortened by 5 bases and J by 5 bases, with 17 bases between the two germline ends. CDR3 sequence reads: CASSLRGGQGDTQYF. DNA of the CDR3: TGTGCCAGCAGCCTCCGGGGAGGACAAGGAGATACGCAGTATTTT. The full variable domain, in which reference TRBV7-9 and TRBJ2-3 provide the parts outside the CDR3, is DTGVSQNPRHKITKRGQNVTFRCDPISEHNRLYWYRQTLGQGPEFLTYFQNEAQLEKSRLLSDRFSAERPKGSFSTLEIQRTEQGDSAMYLCASSLRGGQGDTQYFGPGTRLTVL.

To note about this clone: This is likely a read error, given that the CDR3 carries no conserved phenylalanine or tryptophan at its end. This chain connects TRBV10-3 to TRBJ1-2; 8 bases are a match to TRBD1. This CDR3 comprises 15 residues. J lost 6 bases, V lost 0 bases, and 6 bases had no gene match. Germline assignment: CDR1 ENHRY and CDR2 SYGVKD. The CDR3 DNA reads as TGTGCCATCAGTGAGTCAGGCCCAGGGGGCCATGGCTACACCGTC. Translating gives CAISESGPGGHGYTV.

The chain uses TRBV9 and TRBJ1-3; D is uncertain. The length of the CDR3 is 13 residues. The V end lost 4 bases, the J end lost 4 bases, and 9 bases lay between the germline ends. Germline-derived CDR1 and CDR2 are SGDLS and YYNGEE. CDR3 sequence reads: CASSNREGNTIYF. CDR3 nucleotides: TGTGCCAGCAGCAACCGGGAGGGAAACACCATATATTTT.

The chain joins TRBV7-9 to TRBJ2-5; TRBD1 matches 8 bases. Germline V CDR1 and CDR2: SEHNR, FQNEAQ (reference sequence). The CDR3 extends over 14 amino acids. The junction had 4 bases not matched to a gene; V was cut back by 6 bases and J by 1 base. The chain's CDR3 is CASRRQGPQETQYF. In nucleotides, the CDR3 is TGTGCCAGCAGACGACAGGGGCCCCAAGAGACCCAGTACTTC.

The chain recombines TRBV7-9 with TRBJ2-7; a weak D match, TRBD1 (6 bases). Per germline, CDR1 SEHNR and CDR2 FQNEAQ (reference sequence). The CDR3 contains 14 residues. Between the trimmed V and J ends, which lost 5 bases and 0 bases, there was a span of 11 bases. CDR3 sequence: CASSRQANSYEQYF. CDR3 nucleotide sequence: TGTGCCAGCAGCCGACAGGCCAACTCCTACGAGCAGTACTTC. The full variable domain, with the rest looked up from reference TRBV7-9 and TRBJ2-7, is DTGVSQNPRHKITKRGQNVTFRCDPISEHNRLYWYRQTLGQGPEFLTYFQNEAQLEKSRLLSDRFSAERPKGSFSTLEIQRTEQGDSAMYLCASSRQANSYEQYFGPGTRLTVT.

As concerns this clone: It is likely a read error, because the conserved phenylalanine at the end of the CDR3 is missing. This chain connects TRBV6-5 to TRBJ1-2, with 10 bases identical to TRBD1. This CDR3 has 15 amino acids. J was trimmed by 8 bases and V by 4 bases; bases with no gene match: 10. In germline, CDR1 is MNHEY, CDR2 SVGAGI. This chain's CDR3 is CASSSAGTGARGYTV. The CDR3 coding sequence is TGTGCCAGCAGTTCAGCCGGGACAGGGGCGCGGGGCTACACCGTC.

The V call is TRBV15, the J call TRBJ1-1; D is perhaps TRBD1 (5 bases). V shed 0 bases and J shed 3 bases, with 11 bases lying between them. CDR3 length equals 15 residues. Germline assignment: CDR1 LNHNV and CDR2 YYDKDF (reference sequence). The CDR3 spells CATSRDNAGDTEAFF. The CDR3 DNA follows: TGTGCCACCAGCAGAGATAACGCGGGGGACACTGAAGCTTTCTTT.